The TCR beta chain under discussion was sequenced for a study of T cell responses to AZD1222 COVID-19 vaccine. General study points: Reportedly, nearly half of unique spike TCRs recognized epitopes outside B.1.351/B.1.1.7 mutations. Repertoire sampling occurred only after the peak T cell response.

Profiled with immunoSEQ multiplex PCR; TCRdb holds only in-frame clones, not every one. The sample lists some 130,000 clones, about four fifths occurring once. V was clipped by 1 base and J by 13 bases; unmatched bases: 3. The CDR3 contains 13 residues. CDR1 LGHDT and CDR2 YNNKEL come from the germline V gene (reference sequence). Notes on this clone: Its antigen is unidentified.

Sequences were derived from peripheral blood, sampled on day 0 of AZD1222 vaccination. The chain is built from TRBV3-1 (or the pseudogene TRBV3-2) and TRBJ1-6, with TRBD1 identical over 8 bases. This TCR came from an adult in good health. In DNA, the CDR3 is TGTGCCAGCAGCCAAGGACAGGGGCCCCCCCTCCACTTT. Residues: CASSQGQGPPLHF.